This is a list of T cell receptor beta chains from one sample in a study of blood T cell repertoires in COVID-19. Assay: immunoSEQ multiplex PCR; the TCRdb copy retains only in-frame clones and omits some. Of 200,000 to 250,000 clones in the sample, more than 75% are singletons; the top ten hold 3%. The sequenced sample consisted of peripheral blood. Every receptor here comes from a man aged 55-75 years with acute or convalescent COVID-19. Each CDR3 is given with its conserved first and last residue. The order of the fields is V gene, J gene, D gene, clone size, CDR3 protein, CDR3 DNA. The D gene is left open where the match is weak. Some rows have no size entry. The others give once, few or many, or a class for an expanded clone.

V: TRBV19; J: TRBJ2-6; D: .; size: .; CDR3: CATTDSGANVLTF; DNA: TGTGCCACGACAGACTCTGGGGCCAACGTCCTGACTTTC
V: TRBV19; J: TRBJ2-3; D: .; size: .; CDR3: CASSIRGQGDTQYF; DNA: TGTGCCAGTAGTATCCGAGGCCAAGGAGATACGCAGTATTTT
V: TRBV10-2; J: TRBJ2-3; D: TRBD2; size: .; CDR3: CASTGGAPVTDTQYF; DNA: TGCGCCAGCACCGGGGGGGCACCGGTGACAGATACGCAGTATTTT
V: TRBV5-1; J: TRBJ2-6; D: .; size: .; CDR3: CASSLAGSGANVLTF; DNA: TGCGCCAGCAGCTTGGCGGGGTCTGGGGCCAACGTCCTGACTTTC
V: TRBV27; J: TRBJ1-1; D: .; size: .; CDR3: CASRHSGAPLNTEAFF; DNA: TGTGCCAGCAGACACTCAGGGGCCCCACTGAACACTGAAGCTTTCTTT
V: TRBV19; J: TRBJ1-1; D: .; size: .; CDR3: CASSNRGGNTEAFF; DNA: TGTGCCAGCTCCAATCGGGGGGGGAACACTGAAGCTTTCTTT
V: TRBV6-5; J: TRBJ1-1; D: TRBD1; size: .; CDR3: CASSPWTGNTEAFF; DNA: TGTGCCAGCAGCCCCTGGACAGGGAACACTGAAGCTTTCTTT
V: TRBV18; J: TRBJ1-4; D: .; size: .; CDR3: CASSPQKRQGEKLFF; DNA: TGTGCCAGCTCACCCCAAAAGAGGCAGGGTGAAAAACTGTTTTTT
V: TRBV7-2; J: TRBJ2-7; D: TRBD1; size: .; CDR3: CASSLAGPGPGGEQYF; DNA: TGTGCCAGCAGCTTAGCAGGGCCGGGGCCAGGGGGCGAGCAGTACTTC
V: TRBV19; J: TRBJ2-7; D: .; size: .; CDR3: CASSIGGSLREQYF; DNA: TGTGCCAGTAGTATAGGGGGCAGTCTCAGGGAGCAGTACTTC
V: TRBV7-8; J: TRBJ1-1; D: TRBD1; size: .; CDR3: CASSRAGGAFLF; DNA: TGTGCCAGCAGCCGGGCAGGGGGCGCGTTTCTCTTT
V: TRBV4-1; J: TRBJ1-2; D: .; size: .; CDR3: CASSQDEVVGYGYTF; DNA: TGCGCCAGCAGCCAAGACGAGGTTGTAGGCTATGGCTACACCTTC
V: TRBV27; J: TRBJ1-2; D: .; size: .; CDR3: CASRLGGSGYTF; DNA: TGTGCCAGCAGGCTAGGGGGTTCTGGCTACACCTTC
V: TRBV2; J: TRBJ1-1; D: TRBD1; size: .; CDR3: CASSSRTGLEAFF; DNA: TGTGCCAGCAGTTCAAGGACAGGGCTGGAAGCTTTCTTT
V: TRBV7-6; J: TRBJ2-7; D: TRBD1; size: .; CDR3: CASSPRRDRGYEQYF; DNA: TGTGCCAGCAGCCCCCGCCGAGACAGGGGCTACGAGCAGTACTTC
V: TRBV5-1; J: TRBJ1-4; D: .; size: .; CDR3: CASSLNRENEKLFF; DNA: TGCGCCAGCAGCTTGAACAGGGAAAATGAAAAACTGTTTTTT
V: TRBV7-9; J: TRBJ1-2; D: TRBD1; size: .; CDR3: CASSLGGTGRGYTF; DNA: TGTGCCAGCAGCTTAGGCGGGACAGGGAGGGGCTACACCTTC
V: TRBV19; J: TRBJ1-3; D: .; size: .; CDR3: CASSGRQAFSGNTIYF; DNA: TGTGCCAGTAGTGGGCGACAGGCCTTCTCTGGAAACACCATATATTTT
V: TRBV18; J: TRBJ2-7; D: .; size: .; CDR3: CASSSAPGQLMYEQYF; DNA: TGTGCCAGCTCATCCGCCCCCGGACAGCTGATGTACGAGCAGTACTTC
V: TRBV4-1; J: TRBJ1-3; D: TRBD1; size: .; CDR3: CASRDRGKAGNTIYF; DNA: TGCGCCAGCAGGGACAGGGGCAAAGCGGGAAACACCATATATTTT
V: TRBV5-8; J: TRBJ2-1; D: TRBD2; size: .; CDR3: CASSRLGLADSYNEQFF; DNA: TGTGCCAGCAGCCGGTTGGGGCTAGCGGACTCCTACAATGAGCAGTTCTTC
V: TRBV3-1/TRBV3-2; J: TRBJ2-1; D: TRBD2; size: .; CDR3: CASSPGRSSYNEQFF; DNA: TGTGCCAGCAGCCCCGGGAGGAGCTCCTACAATGAGCAGTTCTTC
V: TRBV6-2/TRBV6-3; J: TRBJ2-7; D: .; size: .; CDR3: CAGSYSFGESYEQYF; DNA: TGTGCCGGCAGTTACTCGTTCGGGGAGTCCTACGAGCAGTACTTC
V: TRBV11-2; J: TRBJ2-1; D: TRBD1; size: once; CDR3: CASSSLPGQGSYDEQFF; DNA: TGTGCCAGCAGCTCGCTGCCGGGACAGGGTTCATACGATGAGCAGTTCTTC
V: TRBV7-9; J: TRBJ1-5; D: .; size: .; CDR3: CASSPGRLSNQPQHF; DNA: TGTGCCAGCAGCCCGGGTCGGCTAAGCAATCAGCCCCAGCATTTT
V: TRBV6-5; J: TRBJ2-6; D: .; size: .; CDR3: CASSHRVSGANVLTF; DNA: TGTGCCAGCAGTCACAGGGTTTCTGGGGCCAACGTCCTGACTTTC
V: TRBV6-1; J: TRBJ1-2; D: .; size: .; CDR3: CASSEALGRGYTF; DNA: TGTGCCAGCAGTGAAGCGCTTGGGAGGGGCTACACCTTC
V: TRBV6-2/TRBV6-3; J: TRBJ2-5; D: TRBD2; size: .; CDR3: CASSYPGLAGGISQETQYF; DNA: TGTGCCAGCAGTTACCCAGGACTAGCGGGGGGGATATCGCAAGAGACCCAGTACTTC
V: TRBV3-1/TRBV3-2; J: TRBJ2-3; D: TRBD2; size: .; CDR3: CASSQDQVAGESDTQYF; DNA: TGTGCCAGCAGCCAAGACCAGGTAGCGGGGGAATCAGATACGCAGTATTTT
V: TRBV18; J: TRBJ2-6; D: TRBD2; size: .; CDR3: CASSPPTGGSGANVLTF; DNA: TGTGCCAGCTCACCACCGACGGGGGGCTCTGGGGCCAACGTCCTGACTTTC
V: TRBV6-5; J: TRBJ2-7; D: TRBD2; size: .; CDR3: CASITASGGSYEQYF; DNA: TGTGCCAGCATCACCGCTAGCGGGGGCTCCTACGAGCAGTACTTC
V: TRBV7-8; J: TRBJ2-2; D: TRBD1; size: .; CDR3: CASSSRDRGPGELFF; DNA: TGTGCCAGCAGCTCCCGGGACAGGGGTCCCGGGGAGCTGTTTTTT
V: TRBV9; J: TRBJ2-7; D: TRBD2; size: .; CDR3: CASSRTGGAASYEQYF; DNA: TGTGCCAGCAGCCGGACGGGGGGGGCCGCCTCCTACGAGCAGTACTTC